The 14 T cell receptor beta chains listed next were all sequenced from one sample in a study of cytomegalovirus exposure and HLA in healthy donors. PCR employed 60 Vbeta and 13 Jbeta primers. Repertoires were generated with immunoSEQ multiplex PCR, while TCRdb's copy carries only in-frame clones and drops some. The sample has fewer than 200,000 clones, approximately 80% seen once. The specimen sequenced was PBMCs. The receptors derive from a man aged 40-49 years in good health and CMV-seropositive.

CDR3 sequence (DNA): TGCGCCAGCAGCTCGGGACAGACCCGCGAAGGTACGCAGTATTTT. This sequence encodes CASSSGQTREGTQYF. The J gene is TRBJ2-3, the V gene TRBV5-1; 7 positions match TRBD1. Germline values: CDR1 SGHRS, CDR2 YFSETQ. The length of the CDR3 is 15 residues. The V and J ends lost 3 bases and 8 bases, in that order; junction bases with no gene match: 12.

This clone was seen a few times. This chain links TRBV6-5 with TRBJ2-1; D is possibly TRBD2 (5 bases). CDR1 is MNHEY, CDR2 SVGAGI, per germline. CDR3 length: 11 residues. V was cut by 7 bases and J by 10 bases, with 11 bases left in between. This chain's CDR3 is CASTSWEEQFF. In DNA form, the CDR3 reads TGTGCCAGCACCTCCTGGGAGGAGCAGTTCTTC.

This clone was observed a single time. This chain links TRBV15 with TRBJ2-3, with TRBD2 identical over 10 bases. Germline-derived CDR1 and CDR2 are LNHNV and YYDKDF (reference sequence). The CDR3 sequence is 16 residues long. The V gene end was trimmed by 2 bases and the J gene end by 4 bases; junction bases not matched to a gene: 6. CDR3 DNA sequence: TGTGCCACCAGCAGACCCGGGACTAGCGCTCCAGATACGCAGTATTTT. The encoded protein is CATSRPGTSAPDTQYF. Full variable domain (missing parts from reference TRBV15 and TRBJ2-3): DAMVIQNPRYQVTQFGKPVTLSCSQTLNHNVMYWYQQKSSQAPKLLFHYYDKDFNNEADTPDNFQSRRPNTSFCFLDIRSPGLGDTAMYLCATSRPGTSAPDTQYFGPGTRLTVL.

The chain couples TRBV2 to TRBJ2-7; the match to TRBD1 covers 7 bases. The CDR3 sequence is 13 residues long. Germline V gene sequence: CDR1 SNHLY, CDR2 FYNNEI. Trimming at V came to 2 bases and at J to 7 bases, leaving 5 bases not matched to a gene. This chain's CDR3 is CASSEQGVGEQYF. In nucleotides, the CDR3 is TGTGCCAGCAGTGAACAGGGGGTGGGTGAGCAGTACTTC.

The rearrangement joins TRBV6-1 to TRBJ2-7; D may be TRBD2 (6 bases). The germline V gene has CDR1 MNHNS and CDR2 SASEGT. This CDR3 region has 11 residues. Trimming took 6 bases from V and 7 from J, leaving 10 bases between them. The CDR3 sequence: CASRKGGEQYF. CDR3 bases: TGTGCCAGCAGGAAGGGAGGAGAGCAGTACTTC.

This clone was seen once. V and J are TRBV27 and TRBJ2-7; D is perhaps TRBD2 (5 bases). Trimming took 0 bases from V and 5 from J, leaving 11 bases between them. The CDR3 is 14 residues long. Germline values: CDR1 MNHEY, CDR2 SMNVEV (reference sequence). CDR3 region: CASSLSRGKDEQYF. The CDR3 nucleotides are TGTGCCAGCAGTTTATCGAGAGGGAAGGACGAGCAGTACTTC.

This clone has more than one count but fewer than ten. V usage is TRBV4-3 and J usage is TRBJ2-5, with 8 bases matching TRBD1. This CDR3 region has 16 residues. From germline, CDR1 is LGHNA and CDR2 YSLEER. The ends lost 4 bases at V and 2 bases at J; junction bases unmatched: 9. Here the CDR3 DNA reads TGCGCCAGCAGCCCCTCTTCGGACAGGGCGCAAGAGACCCAGTACTTC. Residues: CASSPSSDRAQETQYF.

This sequence joins TRBV7-8 and TRBJ2-2, with 11 bases matching TRBD2. V lost 4 bases and J lost 7; bases outside the gene matches: 11. CDR1 SGHVS and CDR2 FQNEAQ come from the germline V gene. This CDR3 contains 17 residues. CDR3 residues: CASSSLTSGDPFGELFF. DNA for the CDR3: TGTGCCAGCAGCTCTCTGACTAGCGGGGATCCCTTCGGGGAGCTGTTTTTT.

This clone has only a few counts. This chain uses TRBV11-2 with TRBJ2-3; no reliable D call. This CDR3 is 11 amino acids long. The V end lost 5 bases, the J end lost 3 bases, and 3 bases lay between the germline ends. Germline CDR1 and CDR2: SGHAT and FQNNGV. CDR3 amino acids: CASSRTDTQYF. Here the CDR3 DNA reads TGTGCCAGCAGCCGGACAGATACGCAGTATTTT.

The chain combines TRBV29-1 with TRBJ1-2; a possible D gene is TRBD1 (6 bases). Germline V gene data show CDR1 as SQVTM and CDR2 as ANQGSEA. The CDR3 consists of 13 residues. V was pared by 4 bases and J by 8 bases, with 17 bases between. The CDR3 region has the DNA TGCAGCGTTGCGCGCCAGGGGAAGGGCGGCTACACCTTC. Translated, it gives CSVARQGKGGYTF. Filled out from reference TRBV29-1 and TRBJ1-2, the complete variable domain reads SAVISQKPSRDICQRGTSLTIQCQVDSQVTMMFWYRQQPGQSLTLIATANQGSEATYESGFVIDKFPISRPNLTFSTLTVSNMSPEDSSIYLCSVARQGKGGYTFGSGTRLTVV.

The chain links TRBV10-3 to TRBJ2-7, with 8 bases identical to TRBD1. Germline V gene sequence: CDR1 ENHRY, CDR2 SYGVKD. This CDR3 contains 14 residues. With V trimmed by 0 bases and J by 7 bases, 5 bases remained unmatched. The CDR3: CAISESQGAWEQYF. Written as DNA, the CDR3 is TGTGCCATCAGTGAGTCGCAGGGGGCATGGGAGCAGTACTTC.

This clone showed up just a few times. The chain joins TRBV7-9 to TRBJ1-4; D remains ambiguous. Trimming removed 4 bases from V and 5 bases from J, with 8 bases in between. The germline V gene encodes CDR1 SEHNR and CDR2 FQNEAQ (reference sequence). The CDR3 runs 13 residues. The CDR3 spells CASSYGSNEKLFF. The CDR3 DNA reads as TGTGCCAGCAGCTACGGGTCCAATGAAAAACTGTTTTTT.

The gene calls are TRBV25-1 and TRBJ2-3, with D maybe TRBD2 (5 bases). Germline CDR1 and CDR2: MGHDK and SYGVNS. The ends were cut back, 4 bases at V and 3 bases at J, with 11 bases in the middle. The CDR3 loop spans 14 amino acids. The chain's CDR3 is CASSVWERTDTQYF. CDR3 coding DNA: TGTGCCAGCAGTGTATGGGAGAGGACAGATACGCAGTATTTT.

This chain uses TRBV2 with TRBJ1-4; D not certain. V gave up 2 bases and J gave up 8 bases, with 15 bases separating them. Germline CDR1 reads SNHLY; CDR2 reads FYNNEI. The CDR3 contains 15 residues. CDR3 nucleotides: TGTGCCAGCAGTGAACGGGTGAGGATGGTGGAAAAACTGTTTTTT. Residues: CASSERVRMVEKLFF.